Following are 25 T cell receptor beta chains from one sample sequenced in a study of CD8+CD57+ T cells in acquired aplastic anemia. Researchers used genomic DNA as the template to profile TCR beta VDJ and CDR3. TCRdb reprocessed the reads with MiXCR, giving one entry per CDR3 protein. The sample has approximately 250,000 distinct CDR3 sequences, 70% to 85% seen once. It was patients with CD8+CD57+ cell expansion by flow cytometry who were chosen for sequencing. The sequenced sample consisted of sorted CD4+, CD8+, or CD8+CD57+ T cells (not recorded which) from PBMCs. The receptors were gathered from a human donor with aplastic anemia.

The chain employs TRBV20-1 and TRBJ1-1; a possible D gene is TRBD1 (5 bases). The V end lost 5 bases, the J end lost 7 bases, and 23 bases lay between the germline ends. CDR1 DFQATT and CDR2 SNEGSKA come from the germline V gene (reference sequence). There are 15 residues in the CDR3. The CDR3 DNA follows: TGCAGTGCTGGGGGAGTCGGGGGTAGTGATGGTGAAGCTTTCTTT. This translates into CSAGGVGGSDGEAFF.

The chain joins TRBV9 to TRBJ2-1, with TRBD2 matching 7 bases. The germline CDR1 and CDR2 sequences are SGDLS and YYNGEE. Unmatched junction bases numbered 21, after V lost 9 bases and J lost 9 bases. The CDR3 is 16 residues long. The CDR3 DNA is TGTGCCACCTCCCAGCGGGGCGCAGGCGGTCTTGGTGAGCAGTTCTTC. Translated, it gives CATSQRGAGGLGEQFF.

This clonotype was observed a single time. One junction end disagrees with the germline gene, perhaps due to a read error. J is TRBJ1-2 and V is TRBV7-9, with D perhaps matching TRBD1 (5 bases). Germline V lookup: CDR1 SEHNR, CDR2 FQNEAQ (reference sequence). This CDR3 region has 14 residues. CDR3 nucleotides: TGTGCCAGCAGCTCTTCAAGAAGCGGGGGGAGCGATGAGTTC. This translates into CASSSSRSGGSDEF. The variable domain in full, with the rest retrieved from reference TRBV7-9 and TRBJ1-2, is DTGVSQNPRHKITKRGQNVTFRCDPISEHNRLYWYRQTLGQGPEFLTYFQNEAQLEKSRLLSDRFSAERPKGSFSTLEIQRTEQGDSAMYLCASSSSRSGGSDEFGSGTRLTVV.

V and J are TRBV5-1 and TRBJ1-6; 9 nucleotides match TRBD1. Germline trimming cut 4 bases from V and 10 bases from J; bases unmatched to any gene: 6. The CDR3 is made up of 14 amino acids. Germline-derived CDR1 and CDR2 are SGHRS and YFSETQ. CDR3 coding DNA: TGCGCCAGCAGCAGGGGACAGGGAAACTCACCCCTCCACTTT. This encodes CASSRGQGNSPLHF.

The chain links TRBV13 to TRBJ2-7; 8 bases fit TRBD1. The CDR3 totals 15 residues. Trimming removed 5 bases from V and 0 bases from J; junction bases left unmatched: 6. CDR1 is PRHDT, CDR2 FYEKMQ, per germline (reference sequence). The CDR3 coding sequence is TGTGCCAGCAGCCGGGGACAGGTGAGCTCCTACGAGCAGTACTTC. Encoded protein: CASSRGQVSSYEQYF.

The chain links TRBV11-1 to TRBJ2-3, with TRBD2 matching over 7 bases. V lost 6 bases, J lost 6 bases, and 9 bases stayed unmatched. The length of the CDR3 is 14 residues. CDR1 is SGHAT, CDR2 FQDESV, per germline (reference sequence). DNA of the CDR3: TGTGCCAGCAGGGTGGCGGGAGTTCCCGATACGCAGTATTTT. Translating it yields CASRVAGVPDTQYF.

The J gene is TRBJ2-1, the V gene TRBV7-2; tentatively, D is TRBD2 (6 bases). Trimming took off 1 base at V and 10 bases at J, with 20 bases between the two ends. The CDR3 covers 16 residues. The germline V gene has CDR1 SGHTA and CDR2 FQGNSA. CDR3 amino acids: CASSLERGGGSEEQFF. In DNA form, the CDR3 reads TGTGCCAGCAGCTTAGAGAGAGGTGGGGGGAGCGAGGAGCAGTTCTTC. Using reference TRBV7-2 and TRBJ2-1 for the parts outside the CDR3, the full variable domain is GAGVSQSPSNKVTEKGKDVELRCDPISGHTALYWYRQSLGQGLEFLIYFQGNSAPDKSGLPSDRFSAERTGGSVSTLTIQRTQQEDSAVYLCASSLERGGGSEEQFFGPGTRLTVL.

This clonotype turned up a few times. The rearrangement joins TRBV2 to TRBJ1-1, with a tentative D call TRBD1 (5 bases). The CDR3 extends over 11 amino acids. Looked up from germline, CDR1 is SNHLY and CDR2 is FYNNEI. Trimming took 8 bases from V and 4 from J, leaving 8 bases between them. CDR3 sequence (DNA): TGTGCCAGCCGGGGGGGCACTGAAGCTTTCTTT. This encodes CASRGGTEAFF.

Note on this clonotype: One junction end disagrees with the germline gene, perhaps due to a read error. This chain uses TRBV7-9 with TRBJ2-3; D remains ambiguous. Germline assignment: CDR1 SEHNR and CDR2 FQNEAQ (reference sequence). The CDR3 is 12 residues long. The DNA for the CDR3 is TGTGCCAGCAGCGTAGGTCCCGAAAGGCAGTCTTTT. The encoded protein is CASSVGPERQSF.

Notes on this clonotype: Given the absence of the conserved phenylalanine or tryptophan at the CDR3 end, a read error is likely. The limits of the CDR3 on the DNA are not certain, so only TCRdb's listed CDR3 is given. The rearrangement links TRBV2 to TRBJ2-6; TRBD1, as called in the table, went unchecked against the DNA. Germline V gives CDR1 SNHLY, CDR2 FYNNEI. The CDR3 is 16 residues long, ends included. The CDR3 is CASSLGTDNEPIFGPG.

Concerning this clonotype itself: Because the CDR3 is missing its conserved closing phenylalanine or tryptophan, this is likely a read error. V gene TRBV7-8 combines with J gene TRBJ2-3; D assignment may be TRBD1 or TRBD2 (6 bases each). V dropped 8 bases and J dropped 8 bases, with 17 bases sitting between them. Per germline, CDR1 SGHVS and CDR2 FQNEAQ. The CDR3 spans 13 residues. CDR3 DNA: TGTGCCAGCGGGGACGGGGGCGGTCCTACGCAGTATTAT. As protein: CASGDGGGPTQYY.

The chain joins TRBV7-9 to TRBJ1-2; the D gene is possibly TRBD1 (5 bases). Trimming cost V 1 base and J 14 bases, with 17 bases left between them. This CDR3 has 13 amino acids. CDR1 and CDR2 from the germline V gene are SEHNR and FQNEAQ (reference sequence). The CDR3 region has the DNA TGTGCCAGCAGCTTAGGCCAGGGAAGTGATACGACCTTC. Translation gives CASSLGQGSDTTF.

Concerning this clonotype itself: A junction boundary mismatches the germline segment, possibly from a read error. The chain employs TRBV19 and TRBJ2-1; tentative D call: TRBD1 (5 bases). The CDR3 has 15 amino acids. Germline V gene sequence: CDR1 LNHDA, CDR2 SQIVND (reference sequence). The CDR3 nucleotides read TGTGCCAGTAGTATAGACGACAGCGCCAATCATGCCCAGCACTTT. The encoded protein is CASSIDDSANHAQHF.

A note on this clonotype: The junction does not match germline at one end; this may be a read error. V usage is TRBV7-8 and J usage is TRBJ2-5; D is uncertain. Germline assignment: CDR1 SGHVS and CDR2 FQNEAQ. This CDR3 contains 14 residues. The DNA of the CDR3 is TGTGCCAGCAGCTTTCATAGAGAGCAAGAAACCCTTTCCTTC. It yields the protein CASSFHREQETLSF.

Comment on this clonotype: The conserved phenylalanine or tryptophan is not found at the CDR3 terminus, so this likely reflects a read error. The DNA is omitted, as the CDR3 cannot be located on it reliably, and the CDR3 follows TCRdb's listing. The V call is TRBV2, the J call TRBJ2-1; whether TRBD1, the table's D call, matches the DNA was not checked. The CDR3 spans 16 residues, counting both ends. Germline V gives CDR1 SNHLY, CDR2 FYNNEI. CDR3 amino acids: CASSEGGRHDQVFGPG.

This chain uses TRBV7-8 with TRBJ1-1; no reliable D call. Germline V lookup: CDR1 SGHVS, CDR2 FQNEAQ. The CDR3 extends over 15 amino acids. V lost 3 bases to trimming and J lost 6 bases, with 17 bases between them. CDR3 residues: CASSLAARADSEAFF. The CDR3 DNA reads TGTGCCAGCAGCTTGGCAGCCCGCGCCGACTCTGAAGCTTTCTTT.

The rearrangement joins TRBV12-3 or TRBV12-4 to TRBJ1-1; D is possibly TRBD1 (6 bases). The V gene lost 5 bases and the J gene lost 5 bases, with 12 bases spanning the gap. The CDR3 extends over 13 amino acids. As DNA, the CDR3 is TGTGCCAGCAGTCGTACAGGGAGTACTGAAGCTTTCTTT. Protein sequence: CASSRTGSTEAFF.

This clonotype was detected ten times or more. The chain uses TRBV6-2 or TRBV6-3 and TRBJ2-1; D not resolved. Germline CDR1 and CDR2: MNHEY and SVGEGT. This CDR3 region has 13 residues. The germline V and J ends were trimmed by 2 bases and 9 bases, with 11 bases remaining between them. The CDR3 sequence: CASSYAPWGEQFF. DNA of the CDR3: TGTGCCAGCAGTTACGCACCATGGGGTGAGCAGTTCTTC.

This clonotype was counted only a few times. V usage is TRBV9 and J usage is TRBJ2-1; 7 bases match TRBD2. Germline values: CDR1 SGDLS, CDR2 YYNGEE. With V trimmed by 5 bases and J by 11 bases, 19 bases remained unmatched. This CDR3 is built from 16 residues. CDR3 nucleotide sequence: TGTGCCAGCAGTGGTGAAGCGGGGAACACCGGGGAGCAGCAGTTCTTC. Translating it yields CASSGEAGNTGEQQFF. Together with reference TRBV9 and TRBJ2-1, the CDR3 gives the full variable domain: DSGVTQTPKHLITATGQRVTLRCSPRSGDLSVYWYQQSLDQGLQFLIQYYNGEERAKGNILERFSAQQFPDLHSELNLSSLELGDSALYFCASSGEAGNTGEQQFFGPGTRLTVL.

This clonotype was counted a few times. The chain is built from TRBV20-1 and TRBJ2-7; TRBD2 matches at 13 bases. The CDR3 is 16 residues long. V trimming: 3 bases; J trimming: 2 bases; junction bases outside the gene matches: 7. Germline V gene lookup returns CDR1 DFQATT and CDR2 SNEGSKA (reference sequence). In DNA, the CDR3 is TGCAGTGCTAGGGGGGGACTAGCGGGAACGACCTACGAGCAGTACGTC. Translated: CSARGGLAGTTYEQYV.

The rearrangement uses TRBV20-1 and TRBJ2-1; the D is unclear. Per the germline V gene, CDR1 is DFQATT and CDR2 is SNEGSKA (reference sequence). The CDR3 runs to 15 residues. With 5 bases removed from V and 2 bases from J, the gap between germline ends came to 16 bases. The chain's CDR3 is CSAPDFQRAYNEQFF. CDR3 DNA: TGCAGTGCTCCCGACTTCCAGCGAGCCTACAATGAGCAGTTCTTC.

On this clonotype: A read error may account for a junction end that differs from germline. V usage is TRBV7-3 and J usage is TRBJ2-3, with TRBD2 matching over 8 bases. This CDR3 comprises 14 residues. Germline V CDR1 and CDR2: SGHTA, FQGTGA. The CDR3 DNA reads as TGCGCCAGCAGCCCGGGGCGAGCGGGAGAGAGGGAGTATTTT. This gives the protein CASSPGRAGEREYF.

Only a few counts were recorded for this clonotype. V and J are TRBV29-1 and TRBJ1-4; D is possibly TRBD1 (6 bases). CDR3 length: 12 amino acids. Germline V gene data show CDR1 as SQVTM and CDR2 as ANQGSEA. V shed 4 bases and J shed 8 bases, with 11 bases lying between them. The CDR3 loop reads CSVVAGVEKLFF. The CDR3 DNA follows: TGCAGCGTTGTGGCAGGGGTCGAAAAACTGTTTTTT.

This chain connects TRBV7-9 to TRBJ2-7; D is unresolved. The germline V and J ends were trimmed by 0 bases and 13 bases, with 7 bases remaining between them. CDR3 length equals 10 residues. The germline V gene has CDR1 SEHNR and CDR2 FQNEAQ (reference sequence). The DNA for the CDR3 is TGTGCCAGCAGCTTAGCGGGTAGCTACGTC. Protein sequence: CASSLAGSYV.

This chain joins TRBV9 and TRBJ1-2, with D possibly TRBD1 on 6 matching bases. The length of the CDR3 is 14 residues. Per the germline V gene, CDR1 is SGDLS and CDR2 is YYNGEE. V lost 3 bases and J 3 bases, leaving 12 bases between the germline ends. For the CDR3, the DNA is TGTGCCAGCAGCGAGGGAGGGGGGGACTATGGCTACACCTTC. Encoded protein: CASSEGGGDYGYTF.